This T cell receptor beta chain stems from a study of blood T cell repertoires in COVID-19. Germline CDR1 and CDR2: ENHRY and SYGVKD. V lost 10 bases, J lost 4 bases, and 11 bases lay in between. The CDR3 extends over 12 amino acids. Clones were read by immunoSEQ multiplex PCR, and TCRdb kept only the in-frame ones, dropping some. The table lists roughly 280,000 clones, around 87% of them singletons. The source of this sequence is a man aged 18 to 30 with active or convalescent COVID-19. Sequenced sample: peripheral blood. This chain uses TRBV10-3 with TRBJ1-5, with D unresolved. The CDR3 sequence: CATQASNQPQHF. DNA for the CDR3: TGTGCCACCCAGGCCTCAAATCAGCCCCAGCATTTT.